This TCR beta chain was recovered during a study of shared clonotypes between healthy human individuals. The wider study: The study drew on two women and a few men aged 18 to 49 as donors.

Germline values: CDR1 SGHTA, CDR2 FQGNSA. CDR3 size: 12 residues. V was clipped by 4 bases and J by 9 bases, with 10 bases between them. Samples underwent the assay at deep level. Unsorted PBMC replicate PCRs used around 310 ng DNA, 25,000 to 35,000 T cell genomes. The data were produced by immunoSEQ multiplex PCR, yet TCRdb's version contains in-frame clones alone and is incomplete. Of hundreds of thousands of clones listed, approximately 71% are singletons. Sequenced: PBMCs. This TCR came from a woman aged 40 to 50 in good health. Some clones in this sample may be carry-over from other donors' samples. The chain is built from TRBV7-2 and TRBJ2-1; no clear D gene. CDR3 region: CASSYSRTEQFF. CDR3 DNA: TGTGCCAGCAGCTACAGCCGCACTGAGCAGTTCTTC.